These 4 T cell receptor beta chains were all obtained from the same sample, sequenced in a study of cytomegalovirus exposure and HLA in healthy donors. The primer mix had 60 Vbeta and 13 Jbeta primers. This table comes from immunoSEQ multiplex PCR, and its TCRdb copy is limited to in-frame clones, with some not included. The sample shows some 200,000 clones, 75% to 85% of them seen only once. Sequenced input: PBMCs. The origin of the receptors is a woman between 25 and 40 years old in good health and CMV-seronegative.

The chain uses TRBV6-1 and TRBJ2-1, with TRBD1 matching 8 bases. From germline, CDR1 is MNHNS and CDR2 SASEGT. CDR3 length equals 13 residues. J lost 6 bases, V lost 10 bases, and 8 bases had no gene match. The CDR3 sequence is CATQITGGNEQFF. The CDR3 DNA is TGTGCCACCCAGATTACAGGGGGCAATGAGCAGTTCTTC.

The rearrangement uses TRBV19 and TRBJ2-2; a weak D match, TRBD2 (7 bases). The V end was cut by 7 bases, the J end by 7 bases, with 22 bases between. CDR3 size: 16 residues. The germline gives CDR1 LNHDA, CDR2 SQIVND (reference sequence). CDR3 in amino acids: CASKINWGGLGGELFF. Written as DNA, the CDR3 is TGTGCCAGTAAGATCAATTGGGGGGGCCTCGGCGGGGAGCTGTTTTTT. The whole variable domain, remainder taken from reference TRBV19 and TRBJ2-2, is DGGITQSPKYLFRKEGQNVTLSCEQNLNHDAMYWYRQDPGQGLRLIYYSQIVNDFQKGDIAEGYSVSREKKESFPLTVTSAQKNPTAFYLCASKINWGGLGGELFFGEGSRLTVL.

The CDR3 spells CASSPTTGMNTEAFF. The CDR3 region has the DNA TGCGCCAGCAGCCCCACGACAGGGATGAACACTGAAGCTTTCTTT. The rearrangement uses TRBV4-1 and TRBJ1-1, with 7 bases that match TRBD1. The CDR3 is 15 residues long. Trimming took 4 bases from V and 0 from J; bases not matched to a gene: 5. Looked up from germline, CDR1 is MGHRA and CDR2 is YSYEKL.

This clone occurred once. It is likely a read error, because the conserved phenylalanine at the end of the CDR3 is missing. The CDR3 here is CAIRATGGAYGYTL. CDR3 bases: TGTGCCATCAGAGCCACAGGGGGCGCCTATGGCTACACCCTC. The chain uses TRBV10-3 and TRBJ1-2, with 9 bases that match TRBD1. The length of the CDR3 is 14 residues. V gave up 6 bases and J gave up 4 bases; unmatched junction bases: 6. Germline-derived CDR1 and CDR2 are ENHRY and SYGVKD.